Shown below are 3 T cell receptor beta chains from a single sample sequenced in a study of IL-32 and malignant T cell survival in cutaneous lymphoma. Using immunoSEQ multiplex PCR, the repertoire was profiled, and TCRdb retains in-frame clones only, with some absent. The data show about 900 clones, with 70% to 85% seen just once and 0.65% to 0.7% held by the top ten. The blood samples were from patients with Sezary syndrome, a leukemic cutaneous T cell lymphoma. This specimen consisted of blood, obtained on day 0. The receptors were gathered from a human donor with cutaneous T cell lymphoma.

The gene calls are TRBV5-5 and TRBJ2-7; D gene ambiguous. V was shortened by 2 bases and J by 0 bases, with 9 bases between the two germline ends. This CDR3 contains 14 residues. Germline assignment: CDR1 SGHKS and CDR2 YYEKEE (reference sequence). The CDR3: CASSFGYVSYEQYF. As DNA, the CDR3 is TGTGCCAGCAGCTTCGGATACGTCTCCTACGAGCAGTACTTC.

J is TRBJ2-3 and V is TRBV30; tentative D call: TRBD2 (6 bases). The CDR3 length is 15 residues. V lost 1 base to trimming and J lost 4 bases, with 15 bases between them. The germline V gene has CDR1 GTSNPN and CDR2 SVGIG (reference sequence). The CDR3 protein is CAWSEPWRVADTQYF. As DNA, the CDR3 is TGTGCCTGGAGTGAACCCTGGAGGGTGGCAGATACGCAGTATTTT.

The CDR3 DNA reads as TGTGCCAGCAGCCTACTGACCCGTGACTACGAGCAGTACTTC. Its protein product is CASSLLTRDYEQYF. This chain uses TRBV7-2 with TRBJ2-7, with D uncertain. This CDR3 region has 14 residues. The germline CDR1 and CDR2 sequences are SGHTA and FQGNSA. Trimming pared 5 bases from V and 3 bases from J, leaving 14 bases between.